This passage covers 32 T cell receptor beta chains from one sample sequenced in a study of T cell clonality in common variable immunodeficiency. TCRdb keeps only in-frame clones here, not all; method: immunoSEQ multiplex PCR. The specimen has under 50,000 clones, none found just once. The sequencing input was peripheral blood mononuclear cells. These receptor sequences come from a person aged 18 to 75 in good health.

The sample holds many counts of this clone. From the germline J gene comes the end of the CDR3, since the read stops 3 residues before it. J is TRBJ2-5 and V is TRBV7-3; TRBD2 is a possible D gene (6 bases). The germline CDR1 and CDR2 sequences are SGHTA and FQGTGA. This CDR3 spans 15 amino acids. Trimming took 6 bases from V and 1 from J, leaving 15 bases between them. The sequenced part of the CDR3 DNA is TGTGCCAGCAGTCTAACACCGGGACTCCAAGAGACC. Translating gives CASSLTPGLQET. From start to end, the CDR3 is CASSLTPGLQETQYF. The variable domain in full, completed from reference TRBV7-3 and TRBJ2-5, reads GAGVSQTPSNKVTEKGKYVELRCDPISGHTALYWYRQSLGQGPEFLIYFQGTGAADDSGLPNDRFFAVRPEGSVSTLKIQRTERGDSAVYLCASSLTPGLQETQYFGPGTRLLVL.

This clone was counted at least ten times. Read data end 3 residues before the CDR3 end; the end is taken from the germline J gene. The chain recombines TRBV7-6 with TRBJ2-1; 9 bases are shared with TRBD2. Trimming cost V 3 bases and J 7 bases; bases outside gene matches: 7. Germline V gene lookup returns CDR1 SGHVS and CDR2 FNYEAQ. CDR3 length equals 15 residues. CDR3 in amino acids: CASSFGREGRNEQFF. The covered CDR3 bases are TGTGCCAGCAGCTTTGGGCGGGAGGGAAGGAATGAG.

As concerns this clone: The missing CDR3 end, 3 residues past where the read stops, is filled in from the germline J gene. The chain recombines TRBV6-2 or TRBV6-3 with TRBJ2-2; a weak D match, TRBD1 (6 bases). The CDR3 contains 15 residues. CDR1 is MNHEY and CDR2 is SVGEGT in the germline V gene. The sequenced CDR3 bases are TGTGCCAGCACCTTCGGTGCAGGGGCTAATGAAAAG. It yields the protein CASTFGAGANEK. The CDR3, in full, reads CASTFGAGANEKLFF.

This clone was observed many times. The read finishes 3 residues shy of the CDR3 end, and the germline J gene is used to complete it. This chain uses TRBV6-4 with TRBJ2-2, with 7 bases aligning to TRBD1. This CDR3 region has 15 residues. Trimming at V came to 9 bases and at J to 1 base, leaving 8 bases not matched to a gene. Germline CDR1 MRHNA, CDR2 SNTAGT. CDR3 DNA, as far as it was read: TGTGCCAGTCGGACAGGCCATCGGAACACCGGGGAG. It translates to CASRTGHRNTGE. The whole CDR3 sequence reads CASRTGHRNTGELFF.

This clone was recorded many times. Coverage ceases 3 residues before the CDR3 finishes, and the germline J gene fills in the end. The chain couples TRBV6-2 or TRBV6-3 to TRBJ1-1; 11 bases are shared with TRBD1. Germline assignment: CDR1 MNHEY and CDR2 SVGEGT. V lost 5 bases, J lost 4 bases, and 6 bases stayed unmatched. The CDR3 has 15 residues. Partial CDR3 DNA: TGTGCCAGCAGTATAGCCGGGACAGGGGGCACTGAA. This codes for CASSIAGTGGTE. The whole CDR3 sequence reads CASSIAGTGGTEAFF.

This clone was counted ten times or more. The sequenced fragment ends 3 residues before the CDR3 boundary, so the rest is inferred from the germline J gene. V is TRBV2 and J is TRBJ2-5; possible D gene TRBD2, 6 bases. CDR1 and CDR2 (germline): SNHLY, FYNNEI. The CDR3 has 16 amino acids. With 7 bases removed from V and 0 bases from J, the gap between germline ends came to 18 bases. The DNA read from the CDR3 is TGTGCCAGCAAAAGAACCAGGGAGGCTCACCAAGAGACC. This gives the protein CASKRTREAHQET. The complete CDR3 protein is CASKRTREAHQETQYF.

This clone was counted many times. From the germline J gene comes the end of the CDR3, since the read stops 3 residues before it. Other nucleotide sequences from this sample produce the same CDR3. The chain has TRBV5-1 and TRBJ1-3, with D hard to call. Deletions cut 0 bases from V and 0 bases from J, with 10 bases between. The CDR3 spans 16 residues. Germline loops: CDR1 SGHRS, CDR2 YFSETQ. CDR3 sequence reads: CASSLEQASSGNTIYF. Incomplete CDR3 DNA: TGCGCCAGCAGCTTGGAGCAGGCCAGCTCTGGAAACACC.

Many counts were recorded for this clone. The sequenced fragment ends 3 residues before the CDR3 boundary, so the rest is inferred from the germline J gene. V gene TRBV6-2 or TRBV6-3 combines with J gene TRBJ1-1, with D maybe TRBD1 (5 bases). Germline V gene lookup returns CDR1 MNHEY and CDR2 SVGEGT. The germline V and J ends were trimmed by 5 bases and 7 bases, with 8 bases remaining between them. The CDR3 is made up of 11 amino acids. CDR3 DNA (partial): TGTGCCAGCAGTCAAGGGGTTGAA. It specifies CASSQGVE. The whole CDR3 protein reads CASSQGVEAFF.

There are many counts of this clone. CDR3 amino acids: CASSSTVSNQPQHF. Incomplete CDR3 DNA: TGTGCCAGCAGCTCGACAGTTAGCAATCAGCCC. The chain links TRBV2 to TRBJ1-5; D perhaps matches TRBD1 (5 bases). The sequence runs out 3 residues before the end of the CDR3; the remainder is reconstructed from the germline J gene. The V and J ends lost 6 bases and 0 bases respectively, with 9 bases between them. Germline-derived CDR1 and CDR2 are SNHLY and FYNNEI. This CDR3 contains 14 residues.

This clone was detected many times. The read halts 3 residues ahead of the CDR3 end, with the missing end drawn from the germline J gene. The sample carries other DNA sequences with the same CDR3. The genes are TRBV19 and TRBJ2-7, with 7 bases fitting TRBD1. The J segment lost 2 bases and the V segment lost 1 base, leaving 2 bases of the junction unmatched. There are 14 residues in the CDR3. CDR1 is LNHDA and CDR2 is SQIVND in the germline V gene (reference sequence). CDR3 region: CASSIGQGAYEQYF. The covered CDR3 bases are TGTGCCAGTAGTATAGGCCAGGGGGCCTACGAG. The full variable domain, its missing parts supplied by reference TRBV19 and TRBJ2-7, is DGGITQSPKYLFRKEGQNVTLSCEQNLNHDAMYWYRQDPGQGLRLIYYSQIVNDFQKGDIAEGYSVSREKKESFPLTVTSAQKNPTAFYLCASSIGQGAYEQYFGPGTRLTVT.

This clone was observed many times. The read halts 3 residues ahead of the CDR3 end, with the missing end drawn from the germline J gene. The genes are TRBV12-5 and TRBJ2-7, with 9 bases that match TRBD1. The CDR3 consists of 16 residues. Losses at the gene ends were 0 bases for V and 4 bases for J; bases not matched to a gene: 7. The germline V gene has CDR1 LGHNT and CDR2 FRNRAP. The CDR3 DNA, read in part, is TGTGCTAGTGGTTTGGTAAGCGGGACAGGGAAGTACGAG. Protein: CASGLVSGTGKYE. In full, the CDR3 is CASGLVSGTGKYEQYF.

This clone was observed at least ten times. The sequenced fragment ends 3 residues before the CDR3 boundary, so the rest is inferred from the germline J gene. The rearrangement uses TRBV5-6 and TRBJ1-3; no firm D call. This CDR3 is built from 12 residues. Germline values: CDR1 SGHDT, CDR2 YYEEEE. The V end lost 4 bases, the J end lost 4 bases, and 6 bases lay between the germline ends. The CDR3 loop reads CASSQQGNTIYF. The CDR3 bases that were read are TGTGCCAGCAGCCAACAGGGAAACACC.

This clone was counted ten times or more. Coverage ceases 3 residues before the CDR3 finishes, and the germline J gene fills in the end. The chain joins TRBV20-1 to TRBJ2-3, with 14 bases identical to TRBD2. From germline, CDR1 is DFQATT and CDR2 SNEGSKA (reference sequence). The V and J ends lost 6 bases and 1 base, in that order; junction bases with no gene match: 6. This CDR3 contains 16 residues. The CDR3 bases that were read are TGCAGTGCCCGGACTAGCGGGGGGCACCGCACAGATACG. Protein sequence: CSARTSGGHRTDT. The CDR3, in full, reads CSARTSGGHRTDTQYF.

Comments on this clone: The CDR3 end is not reached by the read, which stops 3 residues before it; the germline J gene fills it in. V is TRBV5-1 and J is TRBJ1-5, with a tentative D call TRBD1 (5 bases). Germline loops: CDR1 SGHRS, CDR2 YFSETQ. Between the trimmed V and J ends, which lost 4 bases and 7 bases, there was a span of 15 bases. The CDR3 runs 14 residues. The CDR3: CASSHPRGSQPQHF. The covered CDR3 bases are TGCGCCAGCAGCCATCCTCGGGGGAGCCAGCCC. Complete variable domain (other parts from reference TRBV5-1 and TRBJ1-5): KAGVTQTPRYLIKTRGQQVTLSCSPISGHRSVSWYQQTPGQGLQFLFEYFSETQRNKGNFPGRFSGRQFSNSRSEMNVSTLELGDSALYLCASSHPRGSQPQHFGDGTRLSIL.

This clone was detected ten times or more. The read gets to within 3 residues of the CDR3 end, and the germline J gene fills in the rest. This chain links TRBV20-1 with TRBJ2-3; 7 bases are a match to TRBD1. Unmatched junction bases numbered 6, after V lost 7 bases and J lost 8 bases. Germline CDR1 reads DFQATT; CDR2 reads SNEGSKA (reference sequence). This CDR3 region has 11 residues. CDR3 DNA (partial): TGCAGTGGGGAGCAGGGGGTTACG. It codes for CSGEQGVT. The entire CDR3 is CSGEQGVTQYF.

This clone was observed a handful of times. One junction end does not reproduce the germline sequence, and a read error may be involved. The read stops 3 residues short of the end of the CDR3; the missing end is completed from the germline J gene. Other nucleotide sequences in the sample specify the same CDR3. The V gene is TRBV5-1, the J gene TRBJ1-3, with D perhaps matching TRBD1 (5 bases). The CDR3 loop spans 16 amino acids. Germline lookup yields CDR1 SGHRS and CDR2 YFSETQ. CDR3 DNA (partial): TGCGCCAGCAGCTTGGCCGGCAGGGAGGCTGGAAACACA. Translating it yields CASSLAGREAGNT. The CDR3, in full, reads CASSLAGREAGNTIYF. Filled out from reference TRBV5-1 and TRBJ1-3, the complete variable domain reads KAGVTQTPRYLIKTRGQQVTLSCSPISGHRSVSWYQQTPGQGLQFLFEYFSETQRNKGNFPGRFSGRQFSNSRSEMNVSTLELGDSALYLCASSLAGREAGNTIYFGEGSWLTVV.

In this sample, this clone turned up many times. This chain's CDR3 is CASSENPGSGNSPLFF. The CDR3 DNA, read in part, is TGTGCCAGCAGTGAAAACCCTGGGTCAGGGAATTCACCA. J is TRBJ1-4 and V is TRBV6-1; D perhaps matches TRBD1 (5 bases). The sequence runs out 3 residues before the end of the CDR3; the remainder is reconstructed from the germline J gene. The germline CDR1 and CDR2 sequences are MNHNS and SASEGT. There are 16 residues in the CDR3.

This clone was seen many times. The observed sequence ends 3 residues before the CDR3 terminus, with the missing tail filled in from the germline J gene. This sequence joins TRBV19 and TRBJ2-5; D is uncertain. Per germline, CDR1 LNHDA and CDR2 SQIVND (reference sequence). CDR3 size: 16 residues. Trimming took off 5 bases at V and 2 bases at J, with 18 bases between the two ends. This CDR3 reads CASSPRLTDLQETQYF. The DNA read from the CDR3 is TGTGCCAGTAGTCCCCGACTGACCGACCTGCAAGAGACC.

A remark on this clone: Read coverage stops 3 residues before the CDR3 terminus; the germline J gene supplies the remainder. The chain employs TRBV6-1 and TRBJ1-5; 7 bases fit TRBD1. V was pared by 1 base and J by 1 base, with 4 bases of the junction left unmatched. Germline assignment: CDR1 MNHNS and CDR2 SASEGT. The CDR3 runs 16 residues. CDR3 bases read: TGTGCCAGCAGTGAAGGAGGGGGCGGGAGCAATCAGCCC. It specifies CASSEGGGGSNQP. The whole CDR3 is CASSEGGGGSNQPQHF.

Many counts were recorded for this clone. The read ends 3 residues early relative to the CDR3; the germline J gene fills the gap. The chain recombines TRBV27 with TRBJ2-1; D perhaps matches TRBD2 (6 bases). Germline V gives CDR1 MNHEY, CDR2 SMNVEV (reference sequence). Trimming pared 1 base from V and 8 bases from J, leaving 12 bases between. This CDR3 has 14 amino acids. CDR3 amino acids: CASSLWRAVDEQFF. The sequenced CDR3 bases are TGTGCCAGCAGTTTATGGAGGGCCGTCGATGAG.

This clone was seen repeatedly, ten times or more. The read ends 3 residues early relative to the CDR3; the germline J gene fills the gap. The gene calls are TRBV4-2 and TRBJ2-1; D is ambiguous. The V gene's germline CDR1 is LGHNA and CDR2 YNFKEQ. Trimming left V 0 bases short and J 8 bases short, with 8 bases between. The CDR3 spans 13 residues. The CDR3 sequence: CASSQDLGDEQFF. CDR3 DNA (partial): TGTGCCAGCAGCCAAGATCTGGGCGATGAG.

This clone has ten or more counts. From the germline J gene comes the end of the CDR3, since the read stops 3 residues before it. The chain has TRBV5-6 and TRBJ1-1, with a tentative D call TRBD1 (5 bases). Trimming took off 1 base at V and 1 base at J, with 8 bases between the two ends. The germline gives CDR1 SGHDT, CDR2 YYEEEE. The CDR3 is 14 amino acids. CDR3 loop: CASSLTGKNTEAFF. The sequenced CDR3 bases are TGTGCCAGCAGCTTGACAGGCAAGAACACTGAA.

This clone is labeled medium-sized. The read finishes 3 residues shy of the CDR3 end, and the germline J gene is used to complete it. The V gene is TRBV7-3, the J gene TRBJ2-1; TRBD1 aligns across 7 bases. CDR3 length: 16 amino acids. J gave up 1 base and V 5 bases, and 8 bases lay outside the gene matches. CDR1 is SGHTA, CDR2 FQGTGA, per germline. CDR3 region: CASSVQGIGSYNEQFF. The sequenced part of the CDR3 DNA is TGTGCCAGCAGCGTACAGGGGATCGGATCCTACAATGAG. Looking up the rest from reference TRBV7-3 and TRBJ2-1 gives the full variable domain: GAGVSQTPSNKVTEKGKYVELRCDPISGHTALYWYRQSLGQGPEFLIYFQGTGAADDSGLPNDRFFAVRPEGSVSTLKIQRTERGDSAVYLCASSVQGIGSYNEQFFGPGTRLTVL.

As to this clone: The read comes to an end 3 residues before the CDR3 does, leaving the germline J gene to fill in the end. V is TRBV7-3 and J is TRBJ2-1; D is possibly TRBD2 (5 bases). The V gene's germline CDR1 is SGHTA and CDR2 FQGTGA. The ends were cut back, 2 bases at V and 0 bases at J, with 8 bases in the middle. The CDR3 consists of 15 residues. The CDR3 spells CASSLGEGSYNEQFF. Partial CDR3 DNA: TGTGCCAGCAGCTTAGGTGAGGGCTCCTACAATGAG.

This clone showed up many times. The DNA ends 3 residues before the CDR3 does, and the rest of the CDR3 is filled in from the germline J gene. The V call is TRBV6-2 or TRBV6-3, the J call TRBJ1-1; 7 bases align to TRBD1. CDR1 and CDR2 from the germline V gene are MNHEY and SVGEGT. V trimming: 6 bases; J trimming: 7 bases; junction bases outside the gene matches: 8. The CDR3 has 13 residues. CDR3 sequence reads: CASSYRGLSEAFF. The part of the CDR3 DNA that was read is TGTGCCAGCAGCTACAGGGGTTTGAGTGAA.

This clone was recorded at least ten times. The sequenced fragment ends 3 residues before the CDR3 boundary, so the rest is inferred from the germline J gene. V usage is TRBV6-2 or TRBV6-3 and J usage is TRBJ2-1; the match to TRBD2 covers 13 bases. The CDR3 is 17 residues long. CDR1 is MNHEY and CDR2 is SVGEGT in the germline V gene. V lost 2 bases, J lost 9 bases, and 10 bases stayed unmatched. CDR3 amino acids: CASSYDTLAGGLREQFF. CDR3 bases read: TGTGCCAGCAGTTACGACACACTAGCGGGGGGGTTACGTGAG.

This clone has a count of ten or more. The CDR3 end is not reached by the read, which stops 3 residues before it; the germline J gene fills it in. The same CDR3 also results from other DNA sequences found in this sample. V and J are TRBV30 and TRBJ2-1; no clear D. Per germline, CDR1 GTSNPN and CDR2 SVGIG (reference sequence). The CDR3 spans 12 residues. The ends were cut back, 3 bases at V and 7 bases at J, with 10 bases in the middle. CDR3 residues: CAWRLGGNEQFF. The CDR3 DNA, read in part, is TGTGCCTGGAGGCTAGGTGGAAATGAG.

This clone was seen more than once but under ten times. With the read ending 3 residues before the CDR3 end, the germline J gene is used to fill in that end. This sequence joins TRBV20-1 and TRBJ1-5; TRBD1 matches 8 bases. The CDR3 extends over 15 amino acids. Germline V lookup: CDR1 DFQATT, CDR2 SNEGSKA (reference sequence). V trimming: 0 bases; J trimming: 6 bases; junction bases outside the gene matches: 7. The CDR3 loop is CSARDRTGGIQPQHF. CDR3 bases read: TGCAGTGCTAGAGATAGAACAGGGGGGATTCAGCCC.

This clone was seen a handful of times. The CDR3 end lies 3 residues beyond the end of the read and is filled in from the germline J gene. V is TRBV19 and J is TRBJ1-2; D unclear. This CDR3 has 14 residues. CDR1 and CDR2 (germline): LNHDA, SQIVND (reference sequence). The CDR3 loop reads CASSIQYSLYDYTF. The sequenced CDR3 bases are TGTGCCAGTAGTATTCAGTACAGTCTCTACGAC. The full variable domain, its missing parts supplied by reference TRBV19 and TRBJ1-2, is DGGITQSPKYLFRKEGQNVTLSCEQNLNHDAMYWYRQDPGQGLRLIYYSQIVNDFQKGDIAEGYSVSREKKESFPLTVTSAQKNPTAFYLCASSIQYSLYDYTFGSGTRLTVV.

At least ten counts were recorded for this clone. Sequencing ends 3 residues short of the CDR3 end; the germline J gene provides the rest. This sequence joins TRBV20-1 and TRBJ2-3, with D perhaps matching TRBD1 (6 bases). Per germline, CDR1 DFQATT and CDR2 SNEGSKA (reference sequence). The CDR3 contains 16 residues. Trimming shortened V by 3 bases and J by 0 bases, and 16 bases separated the two germline ends. The CDR3 spells CSASKTGLTSTDTQYF. The covered CDR3 bases are TGCAGTGCTAGTAAAACAGGGTTAACGAGCACAGATACG.

The table lists this clone with many counts. The read ends 3 residues shy of where the CDR3 ends; the end is completed using the germline J gene. J is TRBJ2-7 and V is TRBV29-1; 7 bases are a match to TRBD1. CDR3 length equals 12 residues. The trim removed 5 bases at V and 3 bases at J, leaving 4 bases unmatched. Germline V lookup: CDR1 SQVTM, CDR2 ANQGSEA. CDR3 in amino acids: CSVSTGNYEQYF. The covered CDR3 bases are TGCAGCGTTTCGACAGGGAACTACGAG.

Ten or more counts support this clone. The read halts 3 residues ahead of the CDR3 end, with the missing end drawn from the germline J gene. The chain combines TRBV30 with TRBJ1-2; 8 bases map to TRBD1. CDR3 length: 13 residues. Germline trimming cut 7 bases from V and 2 bases from J; bases unmatched to any gene: 6. Germline CDR1 and CDR2: GTSNPN and SVGIG (reference sequence). The covered CDR3 bases are TGTGCCTTCGAAACAGGGGGAAACTATGGC. Translating gives CAFETGGNYG. The full CDR3 protein is CAFETGGNYGYTF.